This TCR beta chain was profiled in a study of T-cell reconstitution after alpha-beta-depleted transplantation in children. General study points: Several patients had high TCRbeta diversity at day 60; it came from surviving recipient T cells and thymic progenitors. Expanded graft clones numbering several hundred reportedly gave rise to alpha-beta T cells about two months after transplant. At one year after transplant, newly produced T cells mostly accounted for T-cell counts and diversity.

Comments on this clonotype: No antigen is known for it.

A TCRbeta library incorporating unique molecular identifiers was prepared. MiXCR, applied by TCRdb to the PCR reads, yields one record per CDR3 protein. Here the sample spans about a million distinct CDR3 sequences, roughly 29% being singletons. Unmatched junction bases numbered 10, after V lost 6 bases and J lost 0 bases. The CDR3 extends over 18 amino acids. Germline lookup yields CDR1 SGHRS and CDR2 YFSETQ. Sequenced here: PBMCs, mostly from graft donor cells, sampled 360 days after TCRalphabeta/CD19-depleted stem cell transplant. The chain employs TRBV5-1 and TRBJ1-6; 9 bases align to TRBD1. The sequence came from a boy under two years old who had a stem cell transplant for SCID, so the T cells may come from the graft donor. The CDR3 DNA sequence: TGCGCCAGCACCCTCTTCGGGACAGGGAACTCCTATAATTCACCCCTCCACTTT. This sequence encodes CASTLFGTGNSYNSPLHF.